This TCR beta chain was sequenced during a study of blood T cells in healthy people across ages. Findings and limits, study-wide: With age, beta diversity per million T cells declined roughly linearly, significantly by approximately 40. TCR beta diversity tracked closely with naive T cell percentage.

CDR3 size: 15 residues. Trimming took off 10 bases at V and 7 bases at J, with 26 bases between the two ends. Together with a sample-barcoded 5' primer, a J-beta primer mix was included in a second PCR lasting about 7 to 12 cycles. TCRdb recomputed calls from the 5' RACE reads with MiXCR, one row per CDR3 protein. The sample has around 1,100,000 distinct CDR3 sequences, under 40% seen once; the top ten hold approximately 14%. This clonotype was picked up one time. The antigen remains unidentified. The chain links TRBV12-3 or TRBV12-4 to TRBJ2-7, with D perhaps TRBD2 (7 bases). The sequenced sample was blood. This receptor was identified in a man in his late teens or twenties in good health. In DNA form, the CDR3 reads TGTGCCATTCGAGGGGGGGCCCGCTCCTACAATGAGCAGTACTTC. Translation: CAIRGGARSYNEQYF.